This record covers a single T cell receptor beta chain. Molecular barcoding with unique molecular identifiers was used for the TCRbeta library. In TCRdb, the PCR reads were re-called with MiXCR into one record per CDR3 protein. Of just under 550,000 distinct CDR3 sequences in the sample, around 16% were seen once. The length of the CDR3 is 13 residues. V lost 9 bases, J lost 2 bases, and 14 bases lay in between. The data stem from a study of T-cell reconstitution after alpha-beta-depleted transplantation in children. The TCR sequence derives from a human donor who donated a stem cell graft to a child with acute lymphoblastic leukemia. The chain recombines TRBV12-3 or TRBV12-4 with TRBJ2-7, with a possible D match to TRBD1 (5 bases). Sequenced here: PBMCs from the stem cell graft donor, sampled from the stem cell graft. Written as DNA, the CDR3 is TGTGCCAGTAGCAGGGTCAATCCCTACGAGCAGTACTTC. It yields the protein CASSRVNPYEQYF.